This TCR beta chain emerged from a study of a mutant IDH1 vaccine in newly diagnosed glioma. Study-level information: Following radiotherapy alone, or alongside temozolomide cycles, vaccination was started after an interval of 4-6 weeks. Previous treatment comprised radiotherapy, temozolomide, or both, mostly both.

V was cut by 1 base and J by 5 bases, with 14 bases left in between. The germline V gene encodes CDR1 MGHRA and CDR2 YSYEKL. The CDR3 is 15 residues long. This clone was seen a handful of times. The target antigen is unknown. As for time point: week 23, last vaccination. Every vaccination contained 300 ug of the mutant IDH1 20-mer peptide and was paired with topical imiquimod. TCRdb keeps only in-frame clones here, not all; method: immunoSEQ multiplex PCR. This sample has about 65,000 clones, with roughly 85% found just once. Sequenced material: PBMCs, taken from a glioma patient whose treatment included an IDH1 peptide vaccine. This sequence was found in a man aged 25-40 years with glioma. The V and J genes are TRBV4-1 and TRBJ1-1, with a tentative D call TRBD1 (6 bases). In DNA form, the CDR3 reads TGCGCCAGCAGCCAAGGCCCCGGGACACAGACTGAAGCTTTCTTT. Protein sequence: CASSQGPGTQTEAFF.